A single T cell receptor beta chain is shown here with its context. This entry belongs to a study of control samples from healthy donors and cancer patients. This CDR3 spans 16 amino acids. Trimming cost V 1 base and J 10 bases, with 20 bases left between them. In germline, CDR1 is GTSNPN, CDR2 SVGIG (reference sequence). Sequencing was performed with immunoSEQ multiplex PCR; in TCRdb, only in-frame clones are kept and a portion is missing. The sample has about 51,000 clones, approximately 80% seen once. This chain uses TRBV30 with TRBJ1-6; D ambiguous. The TCR was taken from a man between 65 and 85 years old in good health. The specimen was blood. Here the CDR3 DNA reads TGTGCCTGGAGTGCCGGGGAGGATCGACTGCCATCACCCCTCCACTTT. It is translated as CAWSAGEDRLPSPLHF.